This TCR beta chain originates from a study of blood T cell repertoires in COVID-19. Study at large: The study drew acute and convalescent COVID-19 samples from the United States, Italy and Spain. Sample material is recorded as cDNA or gDNA derived from T cells, B-cell-depleted T cells, or PBMCs.

Per the authors' pipeline: Amplifying reference gene primers gave estimates of nucleated cell counts. Here immunoSEQ multiplex PCR was the method, and the copy in TCRdb shows in-frame clones only, minus some. That table supplies the V and J calls and clone size; D and trimming were determined from the DNA. The table lists tens of thousands of clones, 84% of them singletons. This CDR3 has 14 amino acids. With 11 bases removed from V and 1 base from J, the gap between germline ends came to 14 bases. The germline gives CDR1 SSHAT, CDR2 FNYEAQ (reference sequence). The receptor comes from a man between 65 and 85 years old with acute or convalescent COVID-19. The chain recombines TRBV7-7 with TRBJ2-2; TRBD2 might be the D (7 bases). Sample: peripheral blood. In DNA, the CDR3 is TGTGCCCTGGGGGGGGCCAGGAACACCGGGGAGCTGTTTTTT. Translating it yields CALGGARNTGELFF.